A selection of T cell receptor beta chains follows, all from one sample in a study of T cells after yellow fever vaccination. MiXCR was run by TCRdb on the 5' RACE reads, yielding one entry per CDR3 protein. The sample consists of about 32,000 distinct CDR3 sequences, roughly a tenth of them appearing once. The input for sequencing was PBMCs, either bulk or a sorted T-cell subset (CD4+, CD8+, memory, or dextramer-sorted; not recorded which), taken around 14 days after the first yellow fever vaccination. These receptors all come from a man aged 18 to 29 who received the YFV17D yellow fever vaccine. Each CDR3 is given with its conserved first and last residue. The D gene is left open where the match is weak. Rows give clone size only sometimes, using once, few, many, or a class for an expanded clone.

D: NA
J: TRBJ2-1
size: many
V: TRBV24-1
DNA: TGTGCCACCAGTCGGGCAGGGTCGGATGAGCAGTTCTTC
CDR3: CATSRAGSDEQFF

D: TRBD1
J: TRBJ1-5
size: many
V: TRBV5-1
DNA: TGCGCCAGCAGCTTCGGGGACAGGGCAAATCAGCCCCAGCATTTT
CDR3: CASSFGDRANQPQHF

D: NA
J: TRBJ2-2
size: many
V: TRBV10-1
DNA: TGCGCCAGCAGTAATGGAGACCAACTGAACACCGGGGAGCTGTTTTTT
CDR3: CASSNGDQLNTGELFF

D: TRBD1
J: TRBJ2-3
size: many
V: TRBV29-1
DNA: TGCAGCGTGGAAACCGGGACAGGGAAGGATACGCAGTATTTT
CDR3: CSVETGTGKDTQYF

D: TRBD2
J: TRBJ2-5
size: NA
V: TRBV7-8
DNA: TGTGCCAGCAGCCCGGGGGGAGTATCGGGAGAGACCCAGTACTTC
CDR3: CASSPGGVSGETQYF

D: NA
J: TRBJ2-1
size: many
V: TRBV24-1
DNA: TGTGCCACCAGTGATTTGGATGAGCAGTTCTTC
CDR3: CATSDLDEQFF

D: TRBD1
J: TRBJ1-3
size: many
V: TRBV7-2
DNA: TGTGCCAGCAGCTTAGCAGTCACCACAGGGGAAGGGGGAAACACCATATATTTT
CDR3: CASSLAVTTGEGGNTIYF

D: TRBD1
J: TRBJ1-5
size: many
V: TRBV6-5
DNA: TGTGCCAGCAGTTACTCGAGGGCAGGGGGCACTCAGCCCCAGCATTTT
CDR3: CASSYSRAGGTQPQHF

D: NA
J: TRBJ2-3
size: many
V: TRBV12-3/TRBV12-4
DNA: TGTGCCAGCGCTAGGGATACAGATACGCAGTATTTT
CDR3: CASARDTDTQYF

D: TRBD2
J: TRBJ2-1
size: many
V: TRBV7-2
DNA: TGTGCCAGCAGCTATAGCGGGGGCCCCCAGTTCTTC
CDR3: CASSYSGGPQFF

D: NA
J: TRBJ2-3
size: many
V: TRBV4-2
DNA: TGTGCCAGCAGCCTGTCCGGGACTAGCACAGATACGCAGTATTTT
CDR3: CASSLSGTSTDTQYF

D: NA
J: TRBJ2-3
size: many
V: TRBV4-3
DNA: TGCGCCAGCAGCCAGGGTAGGGACCGTCGGAGGGGAGATACGCAGTATTTT
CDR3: CASSQGRDRRRGDTQYF

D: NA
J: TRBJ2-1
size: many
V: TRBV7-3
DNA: TGTGCCAGCAGCTTATCGTTGACAGCTGTTGGTGGGTACAATGAGCAGTTCTTC
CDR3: CASSLSLTAVGGYNEQFF

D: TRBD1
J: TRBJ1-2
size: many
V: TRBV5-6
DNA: TGTGCCAGCAGCTTGGCCAGGGGGGGCTATGGCTACACCTTC
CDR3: CASSLARGGYGYTF

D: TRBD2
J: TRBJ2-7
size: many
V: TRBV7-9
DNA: TGTGCCAGCAGCTTTCGGCGCGGGGGACTAGCGTCGAACGAGCAGTACTTC
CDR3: CASSFRRGGLASNEQYF

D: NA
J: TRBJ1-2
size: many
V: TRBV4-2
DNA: TGTGCCAGCAGCCAAGATGGCAGGCGCTACACCTTC
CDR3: CASSQDGRRYTF

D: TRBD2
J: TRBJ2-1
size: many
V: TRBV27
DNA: TGTGCCAGCAGTTTAGTCGGGGGGGCCCATGAGCAGTTCTTC
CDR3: CASSLVGGAHEQFF

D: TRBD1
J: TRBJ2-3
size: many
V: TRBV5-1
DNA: TGCGCCAGCAGCCCGGGACAGGGCTTCCCTACGCAGTATTTT
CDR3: CASSPGQGFPTQYF

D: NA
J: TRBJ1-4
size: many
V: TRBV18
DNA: TGTGCCAGCCGTACCCGGGAGGGGACGAATGAAAAACTGTTTTTT
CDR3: CASRTREGTNEKLFF

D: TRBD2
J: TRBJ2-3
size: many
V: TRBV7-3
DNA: TGTGCCAGCAGCCCGCGACTAGCGGGGGATCGGACAGATACGCAGTATTTT
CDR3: CASSPRLAGDRTDTQYF

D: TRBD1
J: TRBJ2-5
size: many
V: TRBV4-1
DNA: TGCGCCAGCAGCCATAACACCCGGGACAGGGGAGCCCAAGAGACCCAGTACTTC
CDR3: CASSHNTRDRGAQETQYF

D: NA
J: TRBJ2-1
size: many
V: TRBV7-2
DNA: TGTGCCAGCAGCTTAGTGGCTAGCCTGGCGGGGGAGCAGTTCTTC
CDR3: CASSLVASLAGEQFF

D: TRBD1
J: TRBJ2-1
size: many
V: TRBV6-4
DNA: TGTGCCAGCGGGACAGGGATCTGGAATGAGCAGTTCTTC
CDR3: CASGTGIWNEQFF

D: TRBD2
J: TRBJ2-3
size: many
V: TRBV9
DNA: TGTGCCAGCAGCGCCCTGGGAGCGGGGGTCACAGATACGCAGTATTTT
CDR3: CASSALGAGVTDTQYF

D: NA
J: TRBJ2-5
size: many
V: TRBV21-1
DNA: TGTGCCAGCAGCAAAGATCTCCTGGGGGCTGACAACCAAGAGACCCAGTACTTC
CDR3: CASSKDLLGADNQETQYF

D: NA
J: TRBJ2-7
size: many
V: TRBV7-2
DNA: TGTGCCAGCAGCTTATCTGGCTACTACGAGCAGTACTTC
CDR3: CASSLSGYYEQYF

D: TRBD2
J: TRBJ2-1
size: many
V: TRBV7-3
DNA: TGTGCCAGCAGCCTTGGACTAGCGGGGAACAATGAGCAGTTCTTC
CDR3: CASSLGLAGNNEQFF

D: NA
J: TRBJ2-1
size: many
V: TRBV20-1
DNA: TGCAGTGCTAGTAGGGACTCCAATGAGCAGTTCTTC
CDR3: CSASRDSNEQFF

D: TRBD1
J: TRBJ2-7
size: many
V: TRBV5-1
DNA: TGCGCCAGCAGCTTGGGACAGGGGAACGAGCAGTACTTC
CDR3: CASSLGQGNEQYF